This T cell receptor beta chain was documented in a study of monozygotic twins with inflammatory bowel disease. This CDR3 contains 15 residues. Per the germline V gene, CDR1 is SGHTA and CDR2 is FQGNSA. TCRdb reprocessed the 5' RACE reads and keeps a single row for each CDR3 protein, giving no DNA. This repertoire includes approximately 380,000 distinct CDR3 sequences. The chain is built from TRBV7-2 and TRBJ2-3; checking the TCRdb D call of TRBD1 is not possible without DNA. This clonotype was sampled from a human donor with ulcerative colitis or Crohn's disease, or a healthy co-twin of an affected twin (not recorded which). Sequenced: blood. CDR3 protein: CASRARTGSTDTQYF. Complete variable domain (other parts from reference TRBV7-2 and TRBJ2-3): GAGVSQSPSNKVTEKGKDVELRCDPISGHTALYWYRQSLGQGLEFLIYFQGNSAPDKSGLPSDRFSAERTGGSVSTLTIQRTQQEDSAVYLCASRARTGSTDTQYFGPGTRLTVL.